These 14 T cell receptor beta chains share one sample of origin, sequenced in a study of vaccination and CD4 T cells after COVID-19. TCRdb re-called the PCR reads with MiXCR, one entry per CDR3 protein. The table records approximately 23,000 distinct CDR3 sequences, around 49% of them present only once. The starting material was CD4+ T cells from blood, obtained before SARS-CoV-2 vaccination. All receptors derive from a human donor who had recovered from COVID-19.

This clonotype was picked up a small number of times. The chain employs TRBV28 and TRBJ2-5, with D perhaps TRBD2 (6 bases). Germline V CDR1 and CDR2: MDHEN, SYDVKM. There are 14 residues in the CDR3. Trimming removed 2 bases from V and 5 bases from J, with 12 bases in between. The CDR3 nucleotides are TGTGCCAGCAGTTTAAATCGGGCGGGGGAGACCCAGTACTTC. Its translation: CASSLNRAGETQYF. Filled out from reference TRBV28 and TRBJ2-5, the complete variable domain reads DVKVTQSSRYLVKRTGEKVFLECVQDMDHENMFWYRQDPGLGLRLIYFSYDVKMKEKGDIPEGYSVSREKKERFSLILESASTNQTSMYLCASSLNRAGETQYFGPGTRLLVL.

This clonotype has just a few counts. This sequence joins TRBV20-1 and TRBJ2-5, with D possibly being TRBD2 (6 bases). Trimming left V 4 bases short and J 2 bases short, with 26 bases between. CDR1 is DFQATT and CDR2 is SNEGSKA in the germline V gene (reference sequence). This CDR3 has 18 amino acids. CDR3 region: CSAIRWASEAGLQETQYF. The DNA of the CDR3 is TGCAGTGCTATCCGGTGGGCTAGCGAGGCGGGGTTACAAGAGACCCAGTACTTC.

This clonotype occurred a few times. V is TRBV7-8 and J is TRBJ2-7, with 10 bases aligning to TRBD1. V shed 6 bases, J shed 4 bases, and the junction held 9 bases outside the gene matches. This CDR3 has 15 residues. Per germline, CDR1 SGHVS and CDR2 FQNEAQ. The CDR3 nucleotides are TGTGCCAGCAGTTCCCGACAGGGGGCAGGGTACGAGCAGTACTTC. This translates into CASSSRQGAGYEQYF. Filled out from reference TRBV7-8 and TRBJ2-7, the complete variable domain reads GAGVSQSPRYKVAKRGQDVALRCDPISGHVSLFWYQQALGQGPEFLTYFQNEAQLDKSGLPSDRFFAERPEGSVSTLKIQRTQQEDSAVYLCASSSRQGAGYEQYFGPGTRLTVT.

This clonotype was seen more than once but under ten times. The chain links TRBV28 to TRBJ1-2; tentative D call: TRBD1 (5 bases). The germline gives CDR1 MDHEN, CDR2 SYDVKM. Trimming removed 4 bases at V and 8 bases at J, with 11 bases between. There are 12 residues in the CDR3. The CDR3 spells CASSSPGLGYTF. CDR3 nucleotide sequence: TGTGCCAGCAGTTCCCCAGGGTTGGGCTACACCTTC.

CDR3 nucleotide sequence: TGTGCCAGCAGCTTCCAGCTAGCCCGCGAGCAGTACTTC. It codes for CASSFQLAREQYF. The rearrangement uses TRBV7-2 and TRBJ2-7, with D possibly being TRBD2 (5 bases). Germline V gene sequence: CDR1 SGHTA, CDR2 FQGNSA. The CDR3 totals 13 residues. Trimming stripped 3 bases from V and 6 bases from J, with 12 bases between.

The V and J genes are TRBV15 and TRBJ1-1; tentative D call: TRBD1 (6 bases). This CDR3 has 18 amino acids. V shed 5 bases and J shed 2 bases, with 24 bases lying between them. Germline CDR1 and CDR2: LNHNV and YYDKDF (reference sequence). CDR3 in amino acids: CATSDRWSGTRENTEAFF. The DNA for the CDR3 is TGTGCCACCAGCGACAGATGGAGTGGGACAAGAGAAAACACTGAAGCTTTCTTT. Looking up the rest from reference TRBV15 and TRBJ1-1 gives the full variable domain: DAMVIQNPRYQVTQFGKPVTLSCSQTLNHNVMYWYQQKSSQAPKLLFHYYDKDFNNEADTPDNFQSRRPNTSFCFLDIRSPGLGDTAMYLCATSDRWSGTRENTEAFFGQGTRLTVV.

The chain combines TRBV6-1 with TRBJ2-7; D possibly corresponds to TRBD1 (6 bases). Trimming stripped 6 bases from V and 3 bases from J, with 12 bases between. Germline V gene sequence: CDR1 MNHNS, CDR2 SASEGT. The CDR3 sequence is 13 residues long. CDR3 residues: CASSINRDYEQYF. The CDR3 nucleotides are TGTGCCAGCAGCATCAACAGGGACTACGAGCAGTACTTC.

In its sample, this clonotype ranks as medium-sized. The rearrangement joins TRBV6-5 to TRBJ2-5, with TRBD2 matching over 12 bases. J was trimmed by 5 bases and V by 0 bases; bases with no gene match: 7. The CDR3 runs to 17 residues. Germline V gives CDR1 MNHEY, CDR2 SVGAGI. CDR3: CASSYSASGRAGETQYF. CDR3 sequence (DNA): TGTGCCAGCAGTTACTCGGCTAGCGGGAGGGCTGGCGAGACCCAGTACTTC.

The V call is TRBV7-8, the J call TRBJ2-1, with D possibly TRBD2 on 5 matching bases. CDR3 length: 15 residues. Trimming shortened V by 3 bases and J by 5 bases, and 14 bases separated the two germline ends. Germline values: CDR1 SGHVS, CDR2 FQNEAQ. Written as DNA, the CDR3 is TGTGCCAGCAGCTTCCGGTGGACTCGAAACAATGAGCAGTTCTTC. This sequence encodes CASSFRWTRNNEQFF.

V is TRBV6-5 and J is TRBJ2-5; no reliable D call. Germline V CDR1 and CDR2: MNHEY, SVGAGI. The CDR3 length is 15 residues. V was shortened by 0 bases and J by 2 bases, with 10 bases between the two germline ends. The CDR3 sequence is CASSYSKHSQETQYF. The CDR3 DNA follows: TGTGCCAGCAGTTACTCAAAACATTCACAAGAGACCCAGTACTTC.

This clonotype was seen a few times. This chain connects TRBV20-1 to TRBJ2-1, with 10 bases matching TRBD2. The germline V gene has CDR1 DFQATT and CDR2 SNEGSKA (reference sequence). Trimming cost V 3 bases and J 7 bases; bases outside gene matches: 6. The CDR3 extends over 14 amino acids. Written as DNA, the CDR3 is TGCAGTGCTAGGGCTAGCGGGAGTTGGAATGAGCAGTTCTTC. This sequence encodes CSARASGSWNEQFF.

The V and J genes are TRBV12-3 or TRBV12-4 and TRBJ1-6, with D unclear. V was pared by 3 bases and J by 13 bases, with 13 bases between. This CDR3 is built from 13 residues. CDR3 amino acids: CASSFQPRYPLHF. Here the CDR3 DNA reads TGTGCCAGCAGTTTCCAGCCCAGATATCCCCTCCACTTT.

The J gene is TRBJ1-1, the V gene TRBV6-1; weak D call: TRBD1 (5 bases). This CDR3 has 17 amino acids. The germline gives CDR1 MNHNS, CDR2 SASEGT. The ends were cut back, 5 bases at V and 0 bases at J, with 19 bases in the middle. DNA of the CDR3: TGTGCCAGCAGTCCGCGGGGATACGGGGGGATGAACACTGAAGCTTTCTTT. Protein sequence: CASSPRGYGGMNTEAFF.

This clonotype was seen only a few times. In nucleotides, the CDR3 is TGTGCCACAAAAACCGGGGTGAGCACAGATACGCAGTATTTT. Protein sequence: CATKTGVSTDTQYF. The chain recombines TRBV7-6 with TRBJ2-3, with D possibly being TRBD2 (5 bases). The CDR3 consists of 14 residues. Trimming took 10 bases from V and 0 from J, leaving 14 bases between them. The germline gives CDR1 SGHVS, CDR2 FNYEAQ. Based on the CDR3 plus reference TRBV7-6 and TRBJ2-3, the full variable domain is GAGVSQSPRYKVTKRGQDVALRCDPISGHVSLYWYRQALGQGPEFLTYFNYEAQQDKSGLPNDRFSAERPEGSISTLTIQRTEQRDSAMYRCATKTGVSTDTQYFGPGTRLTVL.